These 31 T cell receptor beta chains share one sample of origin, sequenced in a study of regulatory T cells in long-lasting Graves disease. CDR3 regions were amplified by Arm-PCR using iRepertoire HTBI primers to build TCR beta libraries. TCRdb used MiXCR to reprocess the multiplex PCR reads, holding one entry per CDR3 protein. This table holds about 220,000 distinct CDR3 sequences, around 19% found once. Indicated time point: newly diagnosed GD, antithyroid drugs for less than 3 months. Making the TCR library involved RNA that had been extracted from PBMCs. The data were also submitted as part of a second study, on T cells in Graves' hyperthyroidism and ophthalmopathy.

The sequencing used peripheral blood mononuclear cells (PBMCs), collected at new diagnosis, from a patient treated with antithyroid drugs. The receptors were sampled from a woman aged 25 to 45 with Graves disease.

The sample holds many counts of this clonotype. This chain uses TRBV6-2 or TRBV6-3 with TRBJ2-3; the match to TRBD2 covers 15 bases. Germline V lookup: CDR1 MNHEY, CDR2 SVGEGT. Trimming removed 6 bases from V and 6 bases from J; junction bases left unmatched: 13. This CDR3 is 18 amino acids long. CDR3 nucleotide sequence: TGTGCCAGCAGGCCCTTAGGGGGACTAGCGGGGGGTCGCGATACGCAGTATTTT. This translates into CASRPLGGLAGGRDTQYF.

This clonotype was detected once. A junction end diverges from the germline sequence, so it may reflect a read error. The chain is built from TRBV12-3 or TRBV12-4 and TRBJ1-4, with TRBD1 as a possible D gene (5 bases). The CDR3 spans 14 residues. CDR3 nucleotide sequence: TGCGCCAGCAGTTTAGTTGGGGGGGGTGAAAAACTGTCTTTT. Translating it yields CASSLVGGGEKLSF.

This clonotype occurred once. CDR3: CASSDSGGVPYNEQFF. The CDR3, as DNA: TGTGCCAGCAGTGACTCAGGGGGGGTCCCCTACAATGAGCAGTTCTTC. The chain combines TRBV6-4 with TRBJ2-1, with a possible D match to TRBD2 (7 bases). Germline assignment: CDR1 MRHNA and CDR2 SNTAGT. The CDR3 consists of 16 residues. Trimming cost V 0 bases and J 2 bases, with 11 bases left between them.

Many counts were recorded for this clonotype. This rearrangement joins TRBV11-2 to TRBJ2-3, with 8 nucleotides matching TRBD1. There are 17 residues in the CDR3. The germline V gene has CDR1 SGHAT and CDR2 FQNNGV. Trimming cost V 5 bases and J 1 base; bases outside gene matches: 11. CDR3 DNA sequence: TGTGCCAGCAGCATTAGACCCGGGACAGGTGGCACAGATACGCAGTATTTT. Translation: CASSIRPGTGGTDTQYF.

This clonotype was counted ten times or more. The chain links TRBV14 to TRBJ1-2; possible D gene TRBD1, 5 bases. The V end lost 4 bases, the J end lost 1 base, and 10 bases lay between the germline ends. Per germline, CDR1 SGHDN and CDR2 FVKESK. This CDR3 is built from 14 residues. CDR3 region: CASSLSGGNYGYTF. CDR3 DNA: TGTGCCAGCAGCCTCTCCGGGGGTAACTATGGCTACACCTTC.

Ten or more counts support this clonotype. V usage is TRBV14 and J usage is TRBJ2-5, with 12 positions matching TRBD2. Trimming at V came to 4 bases and at J to 5 bases, leaving 8 bases not matched to a gene. CDR1 is SGHDN, CDR2 FVKESK, per germline. The CDR3 totals 16 residues. In nucleotides, the CDR3 is TGTGCCAGCAGCCCCCTAGGACTAGCGGGAATGGAGACCCAGTACTTC. It codes for CASSPLGLAGMETQYF.

This clonotype was picked up many times. The V and J genes are TRBV29-1 and TRBJ1-2, with D possibly TRBD1 on 6 matching bases. This CDR3 is built from 13 residues. Germline values: CDR1 SQVTM, CDR2 ANQGSEA. The ends were cut back, 4 bases at V and 4 bases at J, with 13 bases in the middle. The CDR3: CSVAGALLYGYTF. The CDR3 region has the DNA TGCAGCGTTGCAGGGGCGCTCCTCTATGGCTACACCTTC.

This clonotype has more than one count but fewer than ten. This chain links TRBV20-1 with TRBJ2-3; D call uncertain. This CDR3 comprises 17 residues. Germline V gene sequence: CDR1 DFQATT, CDR2 SNEGSKA (reference sequence). Between the trimmed V and J ends, which lost 2 bases and 3 bases, there was a span of 21 bases. CDR3 loop: CSARLLLGGVRTDTQYF. The CDR3 region has the DNA TGCAGTGCTAGACTGCTACTGGGTGGGGTAAGGACAGATACGCAGTATTTT.

There are many counts of this clonotype. DNA of the CDR3: TGTGCCATCAGTGACAGGGGAGGGGAGACCCAGTACTTC. Its translation: CAISDRGGETQYF. The rearrangement joins TRBV10-3 to TRBJ2-5; maybe TRBD2 (7 bases). V dropped 3 bases and J dropped 5 bases, with 10 bases sitting between them. There are 13 residues in the CDR3. CDR1 and CDR2 (germline): ENHRY, SYGVKD.

This clonotype was seen only a few times. A much larger clone sits a single nucleotide away, making a read error possible. V gene TRBV2 combines with J gene TRBJ1-2; no reliable D call. There are 13 residues in the CDR3. Per germline, CDR1 SNHLY and CDR2 FYNNEI. The V end was cut by 9 bases, the J end by 2 bases, with 13 bases between. The CDR3 loop is CASEKQRNYGYTF. The DNA for the CDR3 is TGTGCCAGTGAGAAACAGAGAAACTATGGCTACACCTTC.

In this sample, this clonotype turned up a few times. This likely stems from a read error, as it lies one base from a far larger clone. The chain carries TRBV3-1 and TRBJ2-7; D possibly corresponds to TRBD2 (5 bases). The DNA matches TRBJ2-1 better at its end, which makes the J call doubtful. The germline CDR1 and CDR2 sequences are LGHDT and YNNKEL (reference sequence). The CDR3 runs to 16 residues. In nucleotides, the CDR3 is TGTGCCAGCAGCCAAGTTCTAGTGGGAGCCTACAATGAGCAGTTCTTC. It yields the protein CASSQVLVGAYNEQFF.

This clonotype was observed many times. The chain joins TRBV2 to TRBJ2-7; D gene unclear. Trimming shortened V by 3 bases and J by 6 bases, and 9 bases separated the two germline ends. This CDR3 comprises 12 residues. Germline lookup yields CDR1 SNHLY and CDR2 FYNNEI. CDR3 region: CASSDGGVEQYF. In DNA, the CDR3 is TGTGCCAGCAGTGATGGTGGTGTCGAGCAGTACTTC.

This clonotype appeared many times. The chain has TRBV6-1 and TRBJ1-1, with D unresolved. The CDR3 has 14 amino acids. Germline values: CDR1 MNHNS, CDR2 SASEGT. The V end was cut by 9 bases, the J end by 2 bases, with 16 bases between. CDR3 bases: TGTGCCAGTGCTTCAGTGACCGAAAACACTGAAGCTTTCTTT. This gives the protein CASASVTENTEAFF.

This clonotype was seen at least ten times. The CDR3 DNA is TGTGCCAGCAGTTTACCCCGGACGGGCAGTAATTCACCCCTCCACTTT. This codes for CASSLPRTGSNSPLHF. The rearrangement joins TRBV28 to TRBJ1-6; D unresolved. Trimming pared 2 bases from V and 6 bases from J, leaving 14 bases between. The CDR3 has 16 amino acids. Germline values: CDR1 MDHEN, CDR2 SYDVKM. The full variable domain, with the rest looked up from reference TRBV28 and TRBJ1-6, is DVKVTQSSRYLVKRTGEKVFLECVQDMDHENMFWYRQDPGLGLRLIYFSYDVKMKEKGDIPEGYSVSREKKERFSLILESASTNQTSMYLCASSLPRTGSNSPLHFGNGTRLTVT.

In this sample, this clonotype turned up a few times. One base away lies a much larger clone, so this may be a sequencing read error. This chain uses TRBV5-1 with TRBJ2-7; the match to TRBD1 covers 10 bases. Trimming took 7 bases from V and 0 from J; bases not matched to a gene: 10. Per the germline V gene, CDR1 is SGHRS and CDR2 is YFSETQ. The CDR3 contains 16 residues. As DNA, the CDR3 is TGCGCCAGCCGTTCCTGGACAGGGGGAATCTCCTACGAGCAGTACTTC. Amino acid sequence: CASRSWTGGISYEQYF.

The chain employs TRBV11-3 and TRBJ2-7; no clear D. V lost 5 bases to trimming and J lost 0 bases, with 5 bases between them. CDR1 SGHNT and CDR2 YENEEA come from the germline V gene. The CDR3 contains 12 residues. The CDR3 region is CASSILSYEQYF. The CDR3 coding sequence is TGTGCCAGCAGCATCCTCTCCTACGAGCAGTACTTC.

The genes are TRBV24-1 and TRBJ1-1; D gene uncertain. This CDR3 is 13 amino acids long. V dropped 2 bases and J dropped 1 base, with 4 bases sitting between them. The germline V gene has CDR1 KGHDR and CDR2 SFDVKD. The CDR3 sequence: CATSDSRNTEAFF. As DNA, the CDR3 is TGTGCCACCAGTGATTCAAGGAACACTGAAGCTTTCTTT.

Many counts were recorded for this clonotype. V is TRBV27 and J is TRBJ2-5; weak D call: TRBD1 (6 bases). CDR3 length equals 14 residues. V gave up 4 bases and J gave up 0 bases, with 9 bases separating them. Per germline, CDR1 MNHEY and CDR2 SMNVEV (reference sequence). In nucleotides, the CDR3 is TGTGCCAGCAGTTCCGGACAGTACCAAGAGACCCAGTACTTC. This gives the protein CASSSGQYQETQYF.

This clonotype was counted ten times or more. The chain combines TRBV4-1 with TRBJ1-4; D call uncertain. The ends were cut back, 2 bases at V and 3 bases at J, with 7 bases in the middle. The germline gives CDR1 MGHRA, CDR2 YSYEKL. The CDR3 totals 14 residues. The CDR3 sequence: CASSQLGSNEKLFF. DNA of the CDR3: TGCGCCAGCAGCCAACTGGGGTCTAATGAAAAACTGTTTTTT.

This clonotype was observed at least ten times. The V and J genes are TRBV11-2 and TRBJ1-1; D unresolved. The CDR3 is 13 amino acids. Trimming removed 2 bases from V and 1 base from J, with 5 bases in between. Per the germline V gene, CDR1 is SGHAT and CDR2 is FQNNGV. The chain's CDR3 is CASSLKRNTEAFF. In nucleotides, the CDR3 is TGTGCCAGCAGCTTAAAGAGGAACACTGAAGCTTTCTTT.

This clonotype was seen repeatedly, ten times or more. The chain couples TRBV25-1 to TRBJ1-1; D may be TRBD1 (5 bases). CDR1 is MGHDK and CDR2 is SYGVNS in the germline V gene. V shed 7 bases and J shed 5 bases, with 14 bases lying between them. This CDR3 is built from 13 residues. The CDR3 coding sequence is TGTGCCAGCACCGGGGGAGAGGGAACTGAAGCTTTCTTT. This sequence encodes CASTGGEGTEAFF.

This clonotype has a count of ten or more. The rearrangement uses TRBV5-6 and TRBJ2-7, with D perhaps given as TRBD1 or TRBD2 (6 bases each). V was pared by 0 bases and J by 2 bases, with 21 bases between. This CDR3 region has 18 residues. CDR1 is SGHDT, CDR2 YYEEEE, per germline. This chain's CDR3 is CASSLERGGGLRAYEQYF. The CDR3 coding sequence is TGTGCCAGCAGCTTGGAGCGTGGAGGGGGACTGAGAGCCTACGAGCAGTACTTC.

This clonotype was observed at least ten times. The chain couples TRBV2 to TRBJ1-3, with unresolved D. The V gene lost 4 bases and the J gene lost 4 bases, with 5 bases spanning the gap. Germline CDR1 reads SNHLY; CDR2 reads FYNNEI. The CDR3 loop spans 12 amino acids. CDR3 DNA: TGTGCCAGCAGTGTCGCGGGAAACACCATATATTTT. This codes for CASSVAGNTIYF. The full variable domain, in which reference TRBV2 and TRBJ1-3 provide the parts outside the CDR3, is EPEVTQTPSHQVTQMGQEVILRCVPISNHLYFYWYRQILGQKVEFLVSFYNNEISEKSEIFDDQFSVERPDGSNFTLKIRSTKLEDSAMYFCASSVAGNTIYFGEGSWLTVV.

The chain uses TRBV7-9 and TRBJ2-2; D is uncertain. This CDR3 spans 14 amino acids. V lost 5 bases and J 5 bases, leaving 12 bases between the germline ends. Per the germline V gene, CDR1 is SEHNR and CDR2 is FQNEAQ (reference sequence). CDR3 sequence: CASSHNAGTGELFF. The CDR3 DNA reads TGTGCCAGCAGCCACAATGCTGGAACCGGGGAGCTGTTTTTT. The variable domain in full, completed from reference TRBV7-9 and TRBJ2-2, reads DTGVSQNPRHKITKRGQNVTFRCDPISEHNRLYWYRQTLGQGPEFLTYFQNEAQLEKSRLLSDRFSAERPKGSFSTLEIQRTEQGDSAMYLCASSHNAGTGELFFGEGSRLTVL.

This clonotype was detected many times. The V call is TRBV28, the J call TRBJ2-3; weak D call: TRBD2 (6 bases). Trimming took off 2 bases at V and 4 bases at J, with 10 bases between the two ends. The CDR3 contains 14 residues. Per the germline V gene, CDR1 is MDHEN and CDR2 is SYDVKM. This CDR3 reads CASSLAGISDTQYF. The CDR3, as DNA: TGTGCCAGCAGTTTAGCGGGAATCTCAGATACGCAGTATTTT.

Many counts were recorded for this clonotype. The genes are TRBV6-1 and TRBJ2-1; D remains unclear. V was trimmed by 5 bases and J by 0 bases, leaving 11 bases between them. The CDR3 totals 15 residues. Germline CDR1 is MNHNS and CDR2 is SASEGT. CDR3 amino acids: CASSLKWSSYNEQFF. CDR3 in DNA: TGTGCCAGCAGTCTGAAGTGGAGCTCCTACAATGAGCAGTTCTTC.

This clonotype was found many times. The J gene is TRBJ1-5, the V gene TRBV28; D is uncertain. Germline assignment: CDR1 MDHEN and CDR2 SYDVKM. Trimming pared 3 bases from V and 2 bases from J, leaving 14 bases between. CDR3 size: 16 residues. The DNA of the CDR3 is TGTGCCAGCAGTTTTGAGGGTGTAGGGCGCAATCAGCCCCAGCATTTT. Protein: CASSFEGVGRNQPQHF.

This clonotype was observed many times. This sequence joins TRBV29-1 and TRBJ1-2; D remains unclear. V shed 1 base and J shed 4 bases, with 1 base lying between them. The CDR3 is made up of 10 amino acids. The V gene's germline CDR1 is SQVTM and CDR2 ANQGSEA. CDR3 amino acids: CSVEGYGYTF. Written as DNA, the CDR3 is TGCAGCGTTGAAGGCTATGGCTACACCTTC.

In this sample, this clonotype turned up a few times. V and J are TRBV13 and TRBJ2-7, with 7 bases identical to TRBD1. V shed 8 bases, J shed 2 bases, and the junction held 15 bases outside the gene matches. This CDR3 spans 16 amino acids. The germline V gene encodes CDR1 PRHDT and CDR2 FYEKMQ (reference sequence). The CDR3 sequence is CASVKSTGTDAYEQYF. The CDR3 DNA reads TGTGCCAGCGTAAAATCTACCGGGACAGACGCCTACGAGCAGTACTTC.

This rearrangement joins TRBV11-3 to TRBJ2-7, with TRBD1 identical over 7 bases. The CDR3 contains 14 residues. The germline CDR1 and CDR2 sequences are SGHNT and YENEEA. The V segment lost 1 base and the J segment 5 bases; nucleotides outside the gene matches: 5. CDR3 DNA sequence: TGTGCCAGCAGCTTAGGACAGGGAAGTCACGAGCAGTACTTC. Translation gives CASSLGQGSHEQYF. The full variable domain, its missing parts supplied by reference TRBV11-3 and TRBJ2-7, is EAGVVQSPRYKIIEKKQPVAFWCNPISGHNTLYWYLQNLGQGPELLIRYENEEAVDDSQLPKDRFSAERLKGVDSTLKIQPAELGDSAVYLCASSLGQGSHEQYFGPGTRLTVT.

J is TRBJ1-1 and V is TRBV28; D is ambiguous. Germline V gene data show CDR1 as MDHEN and CDR2 as SYDVKM. The CDR3 totals 14 residues. Trimming pared 6 bases from V and 8 bases from J, leaving 19 bases between. CDR3 amino acids: CASRWGSELGEAFF. The DNA for the CDR3 is TGTGCCAGCAGATGGGGTTCTGAGCTCGGCGAAGCTTTCTTT.